A single sample gave rise to the 24 T cell receptor beta chains below, sequenced in a study of Ad26.COV2.S vaccination and SARS-CoV-2 variants. Treatment defined: 19 received Ad26.COV2.S at low or high dose, single or two shots; five or six received placebo; per-sample allocation not given. The investigators took samples on day 63 after the first vaccine or placebo injection. Produced via immunoSEQ multiplex PCR; TCRdb's table is partial and in-frame only. The repertoire holds roughly 400,000 clones, approximately 91% seen once, with approximately 1.9% in the top ten. Sequencing was performed on peripheral blood, taken in a trial of Ad26.COV2.S vaccine versus placebo. The receptors here all came from a person aged 18-60 years who received the Ad26.COV2.S COVID-19 vaccine or a placebo.

The chain uses TRBV28 and TRBJ2-2, with 7 bases matching TRBD2. From germline, CDR1 is MDHEN and CDR2 SYDVKM. This CDR3 is built from 16 residues. The V segment lost 1 base and the J segment 6 bases; nucleotides outside the gene matches: 8. The DNA for the CDR3 is TGTGCCAGCAGTTTATCAGGCAGGGCGGGGGCCGGGGAGCTGTTTTTT. It codes for CASSLSGRAGAGELFF.

The chain uses TRBV28 and TRBJ1-2, with 8 bases fitting TRBD1. This CDR3 comprises 16 residues. The ends lost 7 bases at V and 1 base at J; junction bases unmatched: 11. CDR1 is MDHEN, CDR2 SYDVKM, per germline. CDR3 nucleotides: TGTGCCAGCACCCCAGGGGGAACAGGGGGTAACTATGGCTACACCTTC. Protein sequence: CASTPGGTGGNYGYTF.

This chain connects TRBV9 to TRBJ1-1, with no clear D. Germline V gene data show CDR1 as SGDLS and CDR2 as YYNGEE. This CDR3 region has 15 residues. Trimming cost V 0 bases and J 1 base, with 10 bases left between them. CDR3 nucleotides: TGTGCCAGCAGCGTAGAGGCGGGGAGGAACACTGAAGCTTTCTTT. Protein: CASSVEAGRNTEAFF.

This chain links TRBV6-2 or TRBV6-3 with TRBJ1-4; 8 bases line up with TRBD1. After removal of 5 bases from V and 3 bases from J, the junction contained 5 bases not matched to a gene. The CDR3 is 15 residues long. The V gene's germline CDR1 is MNHEY and CDR2 SVGEGT. The CDR3 loop reads CASSRPGQANEKLFF. The CDR3 DNA reads TGTGCCAGCAGTCGCCCGGGACAGGCTAATGAAAAACTGTTTTTT.

This chain joins TRBV30 and TRBJ1-2; tentative D call: TRBD1 (5 bases). The CDR3 runs to 13 residues. Looked up from germline, CDR1 is GTSNPN and CDR2 is SVGIG (reference sequence). V dropped 0 bases and J dropped 6 bases, with 11 bases sitting between them. The CDR3 coding sequence is TGTGCCTGGAGTGTAGGGACTCGGCATGGCTACACCTTC. Its translation is CAWSVGTRHGYTF. Complete variable domain (other parts from reference TRBV30 and TRBJ1-2): SQTIHQWPATLVQPVGSPLSLECTVEGTSNPNLYWYRQAAGRGLQLLFYSVGIGQISSEVPQNLSASRPQDRQFILSSKKLLLSDSGFYLCAWSVGTRHGYTFGSGTRLTVV.

This chain connects TRBV11-2 to TRBJ2-7; perhaps D is TRBD1 or TRBD2 (7 bases each). V shed 1 base and J shed 2 bases, with 15 bases lying between them. Germline V gene data show CDR1 as SGHAT and CDR2 as FQNNGV. The CDR3 sequence is 16 residues long. This CDR3 is CASSLAQGGAAYEQYF. CDR3 coding DNA: TGTGCCAGCAGCTTAGCCCAGGGGGGGGCGGCCTACGAGCAGTACTTC.

V usage is TRBV25-1 and J usage is TRBJ1-2; D remains unclear. V was cut by 3 bases and J by 7 bases, with 21 bases left in between. CDR1 is MGHDK, CDR2 SYGVNS, per germline. The CDR3 totals 16 residues. CDR3: CASSEGSGKGARGYTF. The DNA for the CDR3 is TGTGCCAGCAGTGAGGGTTCGGGGAAAGGAGCTCGTGGCTACACCTTC.

V is TRBV2 and J is TRBJ2-1; possibly TRBD1 for D (6 bases). The V end was cut by 6 bases, the J end by 9 bases, with 9 bases between. This CDR3 is 11 amino acids long. Germline CDR1 reads SNHLY; CDR2 reads FYNNEI. CDR3: CASRGAAEQFF. The CDR3 bases are TGTGCCAGCAGGGGGGCGGCTGAGCAGTTCTTC.

This clone has just one count. This chain connects TRBV6-5 to TRBJ1-1, with D possibly matching TRBD1 (5 bases). Germline V gives CDR1 MNHEY, CDR2 SVGAGI. Trimming pared 2 bases from V and 4 bases from J, leaving 11 bases between. CDR3 size: 14 residues. The CDR3 sequence: CASSYGALSTEAFF. In DNA, the CDR3 is TGTGCCAGCAGTTACGGGGCCTTGAGCACTGAAGCTTTCTTT.

The chain carries TRBV11-2 and TRBJ2-4, with D possibly being TRBD1 (5 bases). V was trimmed by 4 bases and J by 1 base, leaving 11 bases between them. The germline V gene encodes CDR1 SGHAT and CDR2 FQNNGV. This CDR3 has 15 amino acids. The CDR3: CASSSRARAKNIQYF. For the CDR3, the DNA is TGTGCCAGCAGCTCCAGGGCGAGGGCCAAAAACATTCAGTACTTC.

In nucleotides, the CDR3 is TGTGCCAGCAGCGGGGGACAGGGGCGAGAGACCCAGTACTTC. Translating gives CASSGGQGRETQYF. The chain recombines TRBV9 with TRBJ2-5, with 10 bases lining up with TRBD1. The germline V gene encodes CDR1 SGDLS and CDR2 YYNGEE. V lost 3 bases to trimming and J lost 4 bases; unmatched junction nucleotides: 3. The CDR3 length is 14 residues.

This clone has only one observation. The chain has TRBV2 and TRBJ2-3; 11 bases agree with TRBD2. Per germline, CDR1 SNHLY and CDR2 FYNNEI. V gave up 4 bases and J gave up 0 bases; unmatched junction bases: 3. This CDR3 region has 16 residues. Here the CDR3 reads CASSGRTSGSTDTQYF. In nucleotides, the CDR3 is TGTGCCAGCAGTGGAAGGACTAGCGGGAGCACAGATACGCAGTATTTT. Using reference TRBV2 and TRBJ2-3 for the parts outside the CDR3, the full variable domain is EPEVTQTPSHQVTQMGQEVILRCVPISNHLYFYWYRQILGQKVEFLVSFYNNEISEKSEIFDDQFSVERPDGSNFTLKIRSTKLEDSAMYFCASSGRTSGSTDTQYFGPGTRLTVL.

This rearrangement joins TRBV28 to TRBJ2-7; TRBD1 matches at 7 bases. Unmatched junction bases numbered 3, after V lost 5 bases and J lost 2 bases. Germline values: CDR1 MDHEN, CDR2 SYDVKM. CDR3 length: 13 residues. Written as DNA, the CDR3 is TGTGCCAGCAGTGATGGACAGGCCTACGAGCAGTACTTC. This codes for CASSDGQAYEQYF.

V gene TRBV7-3 combines with J gene TRBJ2-1; 7 bases agree with TRBD2. Germline V gene sequence: CDR1 SGHTA, CDR2 FQGTGA. V trimming: 2 bases; J trimming: 7 bases; junction bases outside the gene matches: 8. This CDR3 has 15 residues. CDR3 in amino acids: CASSLGGGSINEQFF. The CDR3 DNA reads as TGTGCCAGCAGCTTAGGCGGCGGGAGCATAAATGAGCAGTTCTTC.

The chain employs TRBV10-2 and TRBJ1-4, with 7 bases aligning to TRBD1. Looked up from germline, CDR1 is WSHSY and CDR2 is SAAADI. This CDR3 has 15 amino acids. J gave up 4 bases and V 6 bases, and 8 bases lay outside the gene matches. The CDR3 loop is CASRERQGHNEKLFF. The CDR3 DNA reads TGCGCCAGCAGGGAAAGACAGGGCCATAATGAAAAACTGTTTTTT.

The rearrangement uses TRBV5-1 and TRBJ2-6, with D hard to call. This CDR3 has 15 residues. Germline V gene sequence: CDR1 SGHRS, CDR2 YFSETQ. The V gene lost 2 bases and the J gene lost 0 bases, with 6 bases spanning the gap. CDR3 residues: CASSFTPSGANVLTF. In DNA, the CDR3 is TGCGCCAGCAGCTTTACGCCCTCTGGGGCCAACGTCCTGACTTTC. Looking up the rest from reference TRBV5-1 and TRBJ2-6 gives the full variable domain: KAGVTQTPRYLIKTRGQQVTLSCSPISGHRSVSWYQQTPGQGLQFLFEYFSETQRNKGNFPGRFSGRQFSNSRSEMNVSTLELGDSALYLCASSFTPSGANVLTFGAGSRLTVL.

The V gene is TRBV28, the J gene TRBJ2-1; D remains ambiguous. Germline values: CDR1 MDHEN, CDR2 SYDVKM. The V end lost 3 bases, the J end lost 10 bases, and 10 bases lay between the germline ends. The CDR3 consists of 12 residues. Here the CDR3 reads CASSFGGAEQFF. The CDR3 bases are TGTGCCAGCAGTTTTGGCGGAGCGGAGCAGTTCTTC.

Worth noting for this clone: The sample carries other DNA sequences with the same CDR3. The J gene is TRBJ2-5, the V gene TRBV27, with no clear D. Germline CDR1 and CDR2: MNHEY and SMNVEV (reference sequence). V lost 5 bases to trimming and J lost 0 bases, with 7 bases between them. This CDR3 has 13 residues. CDR3 in amino acids: CASSPLYQETQYF. CDR3 DNA sequence: TGTGCCAGCAGTCCCCTCTACCAAGAGACCCAGTACTTC.

This sequence joins TRBV5-5 and TRBJ2-7; D not certain. V was trimmed by 0 bases and J by 4 bases, leaving 2 bases between them. The CDR3 has 11 amino acids. CDR1 and CDR2 from the germline V gene are SGHKS and YYEKEE (reference sequence). This chain's CDR3 is CASSLAYEQYF. The DNA for the CDR3 is TGTGCCAGCAGCTTGGCGTACGAGCAGTACTTC. The full variable domain, its missing parts supplied by reference TRBV5-5 and TRBJ2-7, is DAGVTQSPTHLIKTRGQQVTLRCSPISGHKSVSWYQQVLGQGPQFIFQYYEKEERGRGNFPDRFSARQFPNYSSELNVNALLLGDSALYLCASSLAYEQYFGPGTRLTVT.

The chain links TRBV7-8 to TRBJ1-1, with a weak D call TRBD1 (6 bases). V dropped 1 base and J dropped 3 bases, with 15 bases sitting between them. The CDR3 covers 16 residues. Germline lookup yields CDR1 SGHVS and CDR2 FQNEAQ. The CDR3 protein is CASSLVWGRVHTEAFF. Written as DNA, the CDR3 is TGTGCCAGCAGCTTAGTTTGGGGGCGAGTTCACACTGAAGCTTTCTTT.

The chain is built from TRBV2 and TRBJ1-1; D is unclear. The CDR3 runs to 11 residues. Germline CDR1 SNHLY, CDR2 FYNNEI. Trimming pared 8 bases from V and 4 bases from J, leaving 8 bases between. CDR3 in DNA: TGTGCCAGCGGGAGGGTCACTGAAGCTTTCTTT. Its protein product is CASGRVTEAFF. The full variable domain, its missing parts supplied by reference TRBV2 and TRBJ1-1, is EPEVTQTPSHQVTQMGQEVILRCVPISNHLYFYWYRQILGQKVEFLVSFYNNEISEKSEIFDDQFSVERPDGSNFTLKIRSTKLEDSAMYFCASGRVTEAFFGQGTRLTVV.

V usage is TRBV5-1 and J usage is TRBJ2-7; TRBD2 aligns across 8 bases. V gave up 4 bases and J gave up 5 bases; unmatched junction bases: 11. This CDR3 spans 15 amino acids. Germline V gene lookup returns CDR1 SGHRS and CDR2 YFSETQ. The CDR3, as DNA: TGCGCCAGCAGCGCGACCGGGACTAGTGTCGACGAGCAGTACTTC. Translating it yields CASSATGTSVDEQYF. The complete variable domain, with remaining parts taken from reference TRBV5-1 and TRBJ2-7, reads KAGVTQTPRYLIKTRGQQVTLSCSPISGHRSVSWYQQTPGQGLQFLFEYFSETQRNKGNFPGRFSGRQFSNSRSEMNVSTLELGDSALYLCASSATGTSVDEQYFGPGTRLTVT.

The chain couples TRBV6-1 to TRBJ2-1, with 10 bases lining up with TRBD2. Germline loops: CDR1 MNHNS, CDR2 SASEGT. V shed 3 bases, J shed 15 bases, and the junction held 5 bases outside the gene matches. The CDR3 is 12 amino acids. CDR3 sequence: CASSDALAGAFF. The CDR3 bases are TGTGCCAGCAGTGACGCGCTAGCGGGGGCGTTCTTC.

The chain has TRBV19 and TRBJ2-3; possibly TRBD2 for D (6 bases). CDR1 is LNHDA, CDR2 SQIVND, per germline (reference sequence). V was trimmed by 10 bases and J by 0 bases, leaving 17 bases between them. There are 15 residues in the CDR3. CDR3 sequence reads: CATSFGSWSTDTQYF. Written as DNA, the CDR3 is TGTGCCACCTCGTTCGGGAGTTGGAGCACAGATACGCAGTATTTT.